These T cell receptor beta chains were read from a single sample in a study of blood T cell repertoires in COVID-19. Profiled with immunoSEQ multiplex PCR; TCRdb holds only in-frame clones, not every one. The data hold tens of thousands of clones, with over 70% observed a single time. Material for sequencing was peripheral blood. All receptors come from a human donor in a cohort sampled during active COVID-19. Each CDR3 is given with its conserved first and last residue. A D gene is named only where the DNA matches it firmly. Size values are once, few and many counts, or a class for expanded clones, and some rows have none.

NA	TRBV4-1	TRBD2	TRBJ2-2	TGCGCCAGCAGTGCGGGGGTCGGCGGGGAGCTGTTTTTT	CASSAGVGGELFF
few	TRBV5-6	NA	TRBJ2-3	TGTGCCAGCAGCTTAGGAAGCGGATTCACAGATACGCAGTATTTT	CASSLGSGFTDTQYF
NA	TRBV19	TRBD2	TRBJ2-7	TGTGCCTCCTCCCGGGGGGGGGCTGAGCTCGAGCAGTACTTC	CASSRGGAELEQYF
NA	TRBV3-1/TRBV3-2	NA	TRBJ2-6	TGTGCCAGCAGCCGTGGGCTAGCGAGGTTGTCTGGGGCCAACGTCCTGACTTTC	CASSRGLARLSGANVLTF
NA	TRBV18	NA	TRBJ1-1	TGTGCCAGCTCACCATATTCGGGTATCACCACTGAAGCTTTCTTT	CASSPYSGITTEAFF
NA	TRBV19	TRBD1	TRBJ2-3	TGTGCCAGTAGTCTGCAAACAGGGGCGCGTATCACAGATACGCAGTATTTT	CASSLQTGARITDTQYF
few	TRBV6-4	TRBD1	TRBJ2-3	TGTGCCAGCAGTGCCGGGACAGCCACAGATACGCAGTATTTT	CASSAGTATDTQYF
NA	TRBV5-6	TRBD2	TRBJ2-3	TGTGCCAGCGGGCGGGGGGGTCGCACAGATACGCAGTATTTT	CASGRGGRTDTQYF
NA	TRBV28	TRBD1	TRBJ1-5	TGTGCCAGCAGTACCCCGGGACAGGGGCTCAAGCCCCAGCATTTT	CASSTPGQGLKPQHF
NA	TRBV5-6	TRBD1	TRBJ2-7	TGTGCCAGCAGCTTAATTCAGGGGGTTACCCACGAGCAGTACTTC	CASSLIQGVTHEQYF
NA	TRBV6-6	TRBD1	TRBJ2-7	TGTGCCAGCAGCCCTGACAGGGTCGAGCAGTACTTC	CASSPDRVEQYF
NA	TRBV7-9	NA	TRBJ2-2	TGTGCCAGCAGCTTAGTGAGGGACGGGGAGCTGTTTTTT	CASSLVRDGELFF
NA	TRBV9	NA	TRBJ2-7	TGTGCCAGCAGCGTAGCACCGGGGTACGAGCAGTACTTC	CASSVAPGYEQYF
NA	TRBV29-1	NA	TRBJ1-2	TGCAGCGGAAACGCGGGCTATGGCTACACCTTC	CSGNAGYGYTF
NA	TRBV6-5	TRBD1	TRBJ1-5	TGTGCCAGCATTATCGACAGGGGCCAGCCCCAGCATTTT	CASIIDRGQPQHF
NA	TRBV5-1	TRBD2	TRBJ2-7	TGCGCCAGCAGCAGGACGGCTAGCGGGGGAAACCAGGAGCAGTACTTC	CASSRTASGGNQEQYF
once	TRBV14	TRBD2	TRBJ2-5	TGTGCCAGCAGCTCCGACCGGGAGCGGGGAGAGACCCAGTACTTC	CASSSDRERGETQYF
NA	TRBV6-5	NA	TRBJ1-4	TGTGCCAGCAGCTCCCAAACAGGAGCTAATGAAAAACTGTTTTTT	CASSSQTGANEKLFF
few	TRBV28	TRBD1	TRBJ1-1	TGTGCCAGCACCCCGGGACAGCCGAACACTGAAGCTTTCTTT	CASTPGQPNTEAFF
NA	TRBV9	TRBD1	TRBJ2-1	TGTGCCAGCAGCCCTCGGGGACAGGCGATCTACAATGAGCAGTTCTTC	CASSPRGQAIYNEQFF
NA	TRBV28	NA	TRBJ2-5	TGTGCCAGCAGCCTGGACAGCCAAGAGACCCAGTACTTC	CASSLDSQETQYF
NA	TRBV6-2/TRBV6-3	NA	TRBJ1-6	TGTGCCAGCAGTTACAGAGGCGGGGGGAATTCACCCCTCCACTTT	CASSYRGGGNSPLHF
few	TRBV5-1	NA	TRBJ1-2	TGCGCCAGCAGCCTCACAGCGGGCCTTTATGGCTACACCTTC	CASSLTAGLYGYTF
NA	TRBV27	TRBD1	TRBJ2-7	TGTGCCAGCAGCTCCGGACAGGGGTCCTCCTACGAGCAGTACTTC	CASSSGQGSSYEQYF
few	TRBV29-1	TRBD1	TRBJ1-1	TGCAGCGTTTCGACAGGGGGCTTCACTGAAGCTTTCTTT	CSVSTGGFTEAFF
NA	TRBV30	NA	TRBJ1-6	TGTGCCTGGAGGTCCCTCTCCTATAATTCACCCCTCCACTTT	CAWRSLSYNSPLHF
NA	TRBV30	NA	TRBJ2-1	TGTGCCTGGAGTCGTCAGGCTTACAATGAGCAGTTCTTC	CAWSRQAYNEQFF
few	TRBV7-3	NA	TRBJ2-7	TGTGCCAGCAGCTTAAACAGGGCCGGGGACGAGCAGTACTTC	CASSLNRAGDEQYF
NA	TRBV5-1	NA	TRBJ1-2	TGCGCCAGCAGCCTGGGCGGGTCCTCCCTCTATGGCTACACCTTC	CASSLGGSSLYGYTF
NA	TRBV6-1	TRBD1	TRBJ2-4	TGTGCCAGCAGTGCCCAAACAGGGGACGCGGCCAAAAACATTCAGTACTTC	CASSAQTGDAAKNIQYF
NA	TRBV28	TRBD1	TRBJ1-5	TGTGCCAGCAGTTTGGGACAGCCTCTATTGCCCCAGCATTTT	CASSLGQPLLPQHF